The 24 T cell receptor beta chains given below trace back to one sample, sequenced in a study of metastatic and nonmetastatic thyroid tumors. Via MiXCR, TCRdb re-called the PCR reads. This table holds 8,000 to 9,000 clones, roughly a quarter found once. Not a single patient had been given any form of treatment at any point before undergoing thyroid surgery. The sample taken for sequencing was adjacent normal tissue. The receptors derive from a female donor with papillary thyroid cancer or a benign thyroid nodule (not recorded which). Some clones in this sample may be carry-over from other donors' samples.

This clone is medium-sized (0.01 to 0.1%). The junction departs from germline at one end; a sequencing error may be responsible. This chain connects TRBV7-7 to TRBJ2-2, with D hard to call. Germline-derived CDR1 and CDR2 are SSHAT and FNYEAQ (reference sequence). This CDR3 is 15 amino acids long. This chain's CDR3 is CASSPRRTGVGELFF. The CDR3 DNA reads as TGTGCTAGCAGCCCTAGGCGGACGGGTGTCGGGGAGCTGTTTTTT.

The chain has TRBV28 and TRBJ1-4; 7 bases line up with TRBD1. V lost 6 bases, J lost 3 bases, and 10 bases stayed unmatched. The length of the CDR3 is 16 residues. Germline CDR1 MDHEN, CDR2 SYDVKM. This CDR3 is CASSRTGDGANEKLFF. CDR3 coding DNA: TGTGCCAGCAGCCGCACAGGGGACGGAGCTAATGAAAAACTGTTTTTT.

Regarding this clone: Mismatch with germline at one junction end may stem from a read error. V and J are TRBV6-1 and TRBJ2-1; D is undetermined. Germline CDR1 reads MNHNS; CDR2 reads SASEGT. The CDR3 covers 16 residues. DNA for the CDR3: TGTGCCAGCAGTGAACGGGTCGTGGGCACCTACGATGAGCAGTTCTTC. This translates into CASSERVVGTYDEQFF.

This clone is labeled as medium-sized (0.01 to 0.1%). The chain recombines TRBV12-3 or TRBV12-4 with TRBJ1-5; D is undetermined. CDR3 length equals 15 residues. Trimming removed 2 bases at V and 2 bases at J, with 10 bases between. DNA for the CDR3: TGTGCCAGCAGTTTACGATTGGGGTGCAATCAGCCCCAGCATTTT. This translates into CASSLRLGCNQPQHF.

A few counts support this clone. The CDR3 region is CASSQTDEQYF. CDR3 in DNA: TGTGCCAGCAGCCAGACGGACGAGCAGTACTTC. The chain couples TRBV2 to TRBJ2-7; D is unresolved. The germline V gene has CDR1 SNHLY and CDR2 FYNNEI. The CDR3 loop spans 11 amino acids. Trimming stripped 6 bases from V and 5 bases from J, with 8 bases between.

The rearrangement links TRBV7-9 to TRBJ2-2; 8 bases map to TRBD1. The V and J ends lost 6 bases and 0 bases, in that order; junction bases with no gene match: 3. The CDR3 is made up of 15 amino acids. Per germline, CDR1 SEHNR and CDR2 FQNEAQ (reference sequence). The CDR3 region has the DNA TGTGCCAGCAGGGCGGGACAGGCGAACACCGGGGAGCTGTTTTTT. Its protein product is CASRAGQANTGELFF.

V gene TRBV14 combines with J gene TRBJ2-7; a possible D gene is TRBD1 (5 bases). V was shortened by 1 base and J by 10 bases, with 29 bases between the two germline ends. The CDR3 runs 18 residues. Germline-derived CDR1 and CDR2 are SGHDN and FVKESK. Here the CDR3 reads CASSQGSSWTRLSCDQYF. The CDR3 bases are TGTGCCAGCAGCCAAGGGTCCTCGTGGACAAGGCTCTCCTGTGATCAGTACTTC.

V is TRBV24-1 and J is TRBJ2-5; the match to TRBD2 covers 9 bases. The germline V gene encodes CDR1 KGHDR and CDR2 SFDVKD. Losses at the gene ends were 2 bases for V and 2 bases for J; bases not matched to a gene: 8. This CDR3 spans 17 amino acids. The CDR3 spells CATSDWGSGRRQETQYF. The CDR3 nucleotides read TGTGCCACCAGTGATTGGGGTAGCGGGAGAAGGCAAGAGACCCAGTACTTC.

The CDR3 coding sequence is TGTGCCAGCAGCTTAGATTCCGGGACAGGTTTTTACGAGCAGTACTTC. Encoded protein: CASSLDSGTGFYEQYF. The chain recombines TRBV11-2 with TRBJ2-7; TRBD1 matches at 8 bases. This CDR3 is 16 amino acids long. Germline CDR1 is SGHAT and CDR2 is FQNNGV. The ends lost 0 bases at V and 4 bases at J; junction bases unmatched: 8.

The chain has TRBV2 and TRBJ1-3; D is uncertain. This CDR3 contains 15 residues. The V gene lost 6 bases and the J gene lost 4 bases, with 16 bases spanning the gap. Germline-derived CDR1 and CDR2 are SNHLY and FYNNEI. The CDR3 sequence is CASRDHGSSGNTIYF. The CDR3 region has the DNA TGTGCCAGCAGAGATCATGGTTCGTCGGGAAACACCATATATTTT.

There are a few counts of this clone. The rearrangement uses TRBV6-1 and TRBJ1-2, with D hard to call. This CDR3 has 11 amino acids. The V gene's germline CDR1 is MNHNS and CDR2 SASEGT. The V gene lost 8 bases and the J gene lost 6 bases, with 10 bases spanning the gap. Here the CDR3 reads CASGRTHGYTF. In nucleotides, the CDR3 is TGTGCCAGCGGGCGGACTCATGGCTACACCTTC.

This clone is judged medium-sized. V gene TRBV6-1 combines with J gene TRBJ1-5, with D possibly TRBD1 on 5 matching bases. Germline CDR1 and CDR2: MNHNS and SASEGT. The V end was cut by 0 bases, the J end by 7 bases, with 19 bases between. The CDR3 is made up of 17 amino acids. DNA for the CDR3: TGTGCCAGCAGTGAAGCGAATCTCAGGGAAGGGAGGCAGCCCCAGCATTTT. This codes for CASSEANLREGRQPQHF.

The V and J genes are TRBV7-8 and TRBJ2-3, with D possibly being TRBD2 (6 bases). Trimming left V 1 base short and J 4 bases short, with 15 bases between. CDR3 size: 16 residues. The germline gives CDR1 SGHVS, CDR2 FQNEAQ. CDR3 DNA: TGTGCCAGCAGCTTAGTAGGCGGTTCTAGCGCAGATACGCAGTATTTT. Protein sequence: CASSLVGGSSADTQYF.

CDR3: CASSDQGFDEQYF. DNA for the CDR3: TGCGCCAGCAGTGACCAGGGGTTCGACGAGCAGTACTTC. The J gene is TRBJ2-7, the V gene TRBV10-1; D may be TRBD1 (6 bases). CDR1 and CDR2 (germline): WNHNN, SYGVQD (reference sequence). V gave up 3 bases and J gave up 5 bases, with 11 bases separating them. This CDR3 contains 13 residues.

The V gene is TRBV6-1, the J gene TRBJ1-6; a possible D gene is TRBD1 (6 bases). Germline lookup yields CDR1 MNHNS and CDR2 SASEGT. The CDR3 is 16 residues long. V was clipped by 5 bases and J by 8 bases, with 19 bases between them. The CDR3 coding sequence is TGTGCCAGCAGTCAAGACGAAATGGGGGGCGATTCACCCCTCCACTTT. Protein product: CASSQDEMGGDSPLHF.

This clone was counted at least ten times. The chain uses TRBV4-1 and TRBJ2-4; D could derive from TRBD1 or TRBD2 (6 bases each). The germline V gene encodes CDR1 MGHRA and CDR2 YSYEKL. V lost 3 bases and J lost 0, with 18 bases in between. The CDR3 has 18 residues. CDR3 bases: TGCGCCAGCAGCCAGGTGGAGGGGGGCTCAATAGCCAAAAACATTCAGTACTTC. Translating gives CASSQVEGGSIAKNIQYF.

The chain is built from TRBV6-6 and TRBJ2-7, with 7 positions matching TRBD2. The V gene end was trimmed by 0 bases and the J gene end by 0 bases; junction bases not matched to a gene: 8. The length of the CDR3 is 17 residues. Germline CDR1 is MNHNY and CDR2 is SVGAGI (reference sequence). Here the CDR3 DNA reads TGTGCCAGCAGTTACTCGGGAGGGTCGGAAAGCTCCTACGAGCAGTACTTC. It is translated as CASSYSGGSESSYEQYF.

This clone was observed a handful of times. This may stem from a read error, because a much larger clone lies one nucleotide away. The rearrangement uses TRBV29-1 and TRBJ2-7, with 8 bases aligning to TRBD2. The CDR3 consists of 14 residues. Germline CDR1 reads SQVTM; CDR2 reads ANQGSEA. The ends lost 4 bases at V and 1 base at J; junction bases unmatched: 6. The CDR3 bases are TGCAGCGTTGGATCGGGACTAGGGTCCTACGAGCAGTACTTC. This codes for CSVGSGLGSYEQYF.

This clone appeared a few times. The chain combines TRBV2 with TRBJ1-6; no definite D call. The CDR3 has 14 residues. The germline gives CDR1 SNHLY, CDR2 FYNNEI. The V gene lost 0 bases and the J gene lost 14 bases, with 14 bases spanning the gap. The CDR3 reads CASSEAPDSRTLHF. CDR3 coding DNA: TGTGCCAGCAGTGAAGCGCCGGACTCTAGGACCCTCCACTTT. The full variable domain, completed using reference TRBV2 and TRBJ1-6, is EPEVTQTPSHQVTQMGQEVILRCVPISNHLYFYWYRQILGQKVEFLVSFYNNEISEKSEIFDDQFSVERPDGSNFTLKIRSTKLEDSAMYFCASSEAPDSRTLHFGNGTRLTVT.

This clone is medium-sized in the sample. The chain carries TRBV7-6 and TRBJ2-1, with TRBD2 identical over 7 bases. Losses at the gene ends were 2 bases for V and 5 bases for J; bases not matched to a gene: 9. CDR1 is SGHVS, CDR2 FNYEAQ, per germline. The CDR3 contains 16 residues. In DNA form, the CDR3 reads TGTGCCAGCAGCTTATTTGGGCCGGGAGGAGACAATGAGCAGTTCTTC. Amino acids: CASSLFGPGGDNEQFF.

With respect to this clone: An end of the junction differs from the germline gene, which may be a read error. The chain recombines TRBV6-1 with TRBJ2-1; 10 nucleotides align to TRBD2. CDR1 is MNHNS and CDR2 is SASEGT in the germline V gene. CDR3 length: 16 amino acids. CDR3 loop: CASSSYGLADESEPFF. DNA for the CDR3: TGTGCCAGCAGCTCCTATGGACTAGCGGATGAAAGTGAGCCGTTCTTC.

The rearrangement joins TRBV5-5 to TRBJ1-5; no firm D call. Trimming cost V 0 bases and J 0 bases, with 10 bases left between them. Germline V gene lookup returns CDR1 SGHKS and CDR2 YYEKEE (reference sequence). The length of the CDR3 is 16 residues. The CDR3 nucleotides read TGTGCCAGCAGCTTGGCCGGCGGGGATAGCAATCAGCCCCAGCATTTT. It specifies CASSLAGGDSNQPQHF.

In this sample, this clone is medium-sized. The chain recombines TRBV20-1 with TRBJ2-7; unclear D gene. The CDR3 sequence is 13 residues long. CDR1 and CDR2 from the germline V gene are DFQATT and SNEGSKA (reference sequence). The ends were cut back, 2 bases at V and 1 base at J, with 9 bases in the middle. Here the CDR3 reads CSARSDPSYEQYF. CDR3 nucleotides: TGCAGTGCTAGATCAGACCCTTCCTACGAGCAGTACTTC.

This clone appeared a few times. The chain employs TRBV11-2 and TRBJ2-1; unclear D gene. V was pared by 3 bases and J by 0 bases, with 12 bases between. Germline CDR1 and CDR2: SGHAT and FQNNGV. This CDR3 contains 16 residues. This CDR3 reads CASSFRAPSSYNEQFF. The CDR3 DNA follows: TGTGCCAGCAGCTTTCGAGCTCCGAGCTCCTACAATGAGCAGTTCTTC.